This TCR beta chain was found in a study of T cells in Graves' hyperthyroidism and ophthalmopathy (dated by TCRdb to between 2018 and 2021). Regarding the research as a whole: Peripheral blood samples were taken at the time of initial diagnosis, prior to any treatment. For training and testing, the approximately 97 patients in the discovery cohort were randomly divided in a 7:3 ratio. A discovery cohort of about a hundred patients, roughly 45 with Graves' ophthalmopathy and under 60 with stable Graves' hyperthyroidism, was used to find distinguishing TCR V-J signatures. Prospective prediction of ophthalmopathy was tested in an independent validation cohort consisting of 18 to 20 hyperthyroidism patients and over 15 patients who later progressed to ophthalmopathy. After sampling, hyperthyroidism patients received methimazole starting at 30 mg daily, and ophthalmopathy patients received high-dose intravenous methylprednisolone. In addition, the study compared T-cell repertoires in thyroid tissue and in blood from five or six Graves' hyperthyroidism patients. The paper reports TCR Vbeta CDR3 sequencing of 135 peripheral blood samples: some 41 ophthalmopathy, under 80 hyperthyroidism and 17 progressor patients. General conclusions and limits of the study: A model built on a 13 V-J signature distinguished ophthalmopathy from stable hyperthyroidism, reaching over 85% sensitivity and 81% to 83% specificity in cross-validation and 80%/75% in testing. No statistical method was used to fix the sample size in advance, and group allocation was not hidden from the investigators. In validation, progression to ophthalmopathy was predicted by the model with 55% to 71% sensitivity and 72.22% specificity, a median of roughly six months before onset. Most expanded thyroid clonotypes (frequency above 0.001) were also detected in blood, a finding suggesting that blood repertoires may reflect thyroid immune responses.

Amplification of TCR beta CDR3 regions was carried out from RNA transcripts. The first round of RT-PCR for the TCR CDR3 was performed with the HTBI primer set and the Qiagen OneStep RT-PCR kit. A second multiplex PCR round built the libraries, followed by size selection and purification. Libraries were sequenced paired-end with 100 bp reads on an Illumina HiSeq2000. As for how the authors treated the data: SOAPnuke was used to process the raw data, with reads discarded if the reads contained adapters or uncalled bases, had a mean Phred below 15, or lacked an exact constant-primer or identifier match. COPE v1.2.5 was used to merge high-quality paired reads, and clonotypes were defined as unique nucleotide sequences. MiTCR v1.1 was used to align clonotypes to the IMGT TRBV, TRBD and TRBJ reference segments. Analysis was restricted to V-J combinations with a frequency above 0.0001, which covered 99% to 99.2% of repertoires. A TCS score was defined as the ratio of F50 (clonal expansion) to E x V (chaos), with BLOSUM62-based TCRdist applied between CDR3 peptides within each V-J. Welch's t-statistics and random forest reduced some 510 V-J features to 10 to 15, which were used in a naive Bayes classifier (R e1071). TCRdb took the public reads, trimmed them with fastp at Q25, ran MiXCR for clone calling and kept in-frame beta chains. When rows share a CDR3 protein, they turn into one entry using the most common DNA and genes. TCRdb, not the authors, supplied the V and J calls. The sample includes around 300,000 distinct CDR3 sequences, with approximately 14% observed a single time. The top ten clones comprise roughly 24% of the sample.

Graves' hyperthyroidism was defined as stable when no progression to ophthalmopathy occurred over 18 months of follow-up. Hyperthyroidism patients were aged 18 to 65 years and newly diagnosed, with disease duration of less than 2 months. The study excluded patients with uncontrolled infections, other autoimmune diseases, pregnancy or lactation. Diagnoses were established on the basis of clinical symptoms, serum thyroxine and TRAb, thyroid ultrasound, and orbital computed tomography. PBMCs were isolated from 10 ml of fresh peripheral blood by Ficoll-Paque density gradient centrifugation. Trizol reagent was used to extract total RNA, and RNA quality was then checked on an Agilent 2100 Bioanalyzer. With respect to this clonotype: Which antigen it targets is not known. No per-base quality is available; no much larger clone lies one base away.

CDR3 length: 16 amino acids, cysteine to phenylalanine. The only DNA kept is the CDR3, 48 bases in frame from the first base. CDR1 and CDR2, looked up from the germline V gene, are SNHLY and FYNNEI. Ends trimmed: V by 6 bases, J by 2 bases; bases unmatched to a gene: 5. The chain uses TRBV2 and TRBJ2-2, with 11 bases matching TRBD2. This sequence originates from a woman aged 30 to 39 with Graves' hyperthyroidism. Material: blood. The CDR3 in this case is CASRATSGGNTGELFF. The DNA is TGTGCCAGCAGGGCCACTAGCGGGGGAAACACCGGGGAGCTGTTTTTT.